The 21 T cell receptor beta chains in this list originate from one sample, sequenced in a study of lymphopenia after photon versus proton radiotherapy. The method was immunoSEQ multiplex PCR; TCRdb's version includes in-frame clones alone and lacks a portion of them. The table lists roughly 42,000 clones, approximately 85% of them singletons, with around 2.2% in the top ten. Material: peripheral blood, obtained from a patient treated with photon-based radiotherapy. These receptors were taken from a man between 40 and 49 years old with gastric cancer.

The genes are TRBV5-1 and TRBJ2-7, with D perhaps TRBD1 (6 bases). V lost 1 base to trimming and J lost 2 bases, with 28 bases between them. The CDR3 totals 20 residues. Germline values: CDR1 SGHRS, CDR2 YFSETQ. DNA for the CDR3: TGCGCCAGCAGCTTGATCCCCGGCGGCGGCTACGGGACACAAACCTACGAGCAGTACTTC. Residues: CASSLIPGGGYGTQTYEQYF.

V usage is TRBV5-1 and J usage is TRBJ1-1; D may be TRBD1 (6 bases). This CDR3 has 16 amino acids. The V gene lost 0 bases and the J gene lost 1 base, with 13 bases spanning the gap. The germline CDR1 and CDR2 sequences are SGHRS and YFSETQ. The CDR3 coding sequence is TGCGCCAGCAGCTTGGAGTTGGGCAGGGGGAACACTGAAGCTTTCTTT. Amino acids: CASSLELGRGNTEAFF.

This sequence joins TRBV15 and TRBJ1-4; TRBD1 is a possible D gene (5 bases). Germline values: CDR1 LNHNV, CDR2 YYDKDF (reference sequence). Deletions cut 1 base from V and 7 bases from J, with 13 bases between. The CDR3 is 15 amino acids. This CDR3 reads CATSRVNRMGEKLFF. The CDR3 nucleotides are TGTGCCACCAGCAGAGTGAACAGGATGGGTGAAAAACTGTTTTTT.

This clone has a single count. The rearrangement links TRBV10-1 to TRBJ2-2; 8 nucleotides match TRBD1. From germline, CDR1 is WNHNN and CDR2 SYGVQD (reference sequence). V lost 5 bases to trimming and J lost 6 bases; unmatched junction nucleotides: 11. The CDR3 has 16 amino acids. This chain's CDR3 is CASSKGTGVMAGELFF. The CDR3 DNA sequence: TGCGCCAGCAGTAAAGGGACAGGCGTTATGGCCGGGGAGCTGTTTTTT.

V is TRBV29-1 and J is TRBJ2-7; maybe TRBD2 (5 bases). Per the germline V gene, CDR1 is SQVTM and CDR2 is ANQGSEA. Between the trimmed V and J ends, which lost 2 bases and 7 bases, there was a span of 6 bases. The CDR3 runs 10 residues. The DNA for the CDR3 is TGCAGCGTTGAATGGAGGGAGCAGTACTTC. Amino acid sequence: CSVEWREQYF.

V gene TRBV2 combines with J gene TRBJ1-1, with a weak D call TRBD1 (6 bases). Germline V gene data show CDR1 as SNHLY and CDR2 as FYNNEI. Trimming took off 6 bases at V and 1 base at J, with 12 bases between the two ends. The CDR3 is made up of 14 amino acids. CDR3 DNA: TGTGCCAGCAGGGATTGGGGGCCGAACACTGAAGCTTTCTTT. Its translation is CASRDWGPNTEAFF. The variable domain in full, completed from reference TRBV2 and TRBJ1-1, reads EPEVTQTPSHQVTQMGQEVILRCVPISNHLYFYWYRQILGQKVEFLVSFYNNEISEKSEIFDDQFSVERPDGSNFTLKIRSTKLEDSAMYFCASRDWGPNTEAFFGQGTRLTVV.

This clone was seen only once. The chain recombines TRBV2 with TRBJ2-7, with 10 nucleotides matching TRBD1. There are 17 residues in the CDR3. Germline CDR1 is SNHLY and CDR2 is FYNNEI. Losses at the gene ends were 8 bases for V and 3 bases for J; bases not matched to a gene: 16. The CDR3, as DNA: TGTGCCAGCGAAGGGACAGGGGATGCCAGGGGGGTCTACGAGCAGTACTTC. Encoded protein: CASEGTGDARGVYEQYF.

The chain carries TRBV9 and TRBJ1-5, with 11 positions matching TRBD1. This CDR3 has 16 amino acids. CDR1 is SGDLS and CDR2 is YYNGEE in the germline V gene. With V trimmed by 2 bases and J by 7 bases, 8 bases remained unmatched. The CDR3 nucleotides are TGTGCCAGCAGCGTCCCGGGACAGGGGGTGAGGCAGCCCCAGCATTTT. It codes for CASSVPGQGVRQPQHF.

J is TRBJ2-1 and V is TRBV5-6, with 7 bases matching TRBD1. Unmatched junction bases numbered 6, after V lost 4 bases and J lost 5 bases. This CDR3 contains 14 residues. In germline, CDR1 is SGHDT, CDR2 YYEEEE. The CDR3 nucleotides are TGTGCCAGCAGCGTCTGGGACAGAGACAATGAGCAGTTCTTC. Its translation is CASSVWDRDNEQFF. Supplemented by reference TRBV5-6 and TRBJ2-1, the full variable domain reads DAGVTQSPTHLIKTRGQQVTLRCSPKSGHDTVSWYQQALGQGPQFIFQYYEEEERQRGNFPDRFSGHQFPNYSSELNVNALLLGDSALYLCASSVWDRDNEQFFGPGTRLTVL.

The J gene is TRBJ2-7, the V gene TRBV4-1; tentative D call: TRBD2 (6 bases). The germline V and J ends were trimmed by 4 bases and 0 bases, with 16 bases remaining between them. CDR1 is MGHRA, CDR2 YSYEKL, per germline. This CDR3 contains 16 residues. CDR3: CASSRAEGKSSYEQYF. The CDR3, as DNA: TGCGCCAGCAGCCGAGCGGAGGGGAAGAGCTCCTACGAGCAGTACTTC.

CDR3 amino acids: CASSQDGTGVFNEQYF. CDR3 DNA: TGCGCCAGCAGCCAAGACGGGACAGGGGTTTTCAACGAGCAGTACTTC. V and J are TRBV4-3 and TRBJ2-7; 10 bases fit TRBD1. The CDR3 is made up of 16 amino acids. V gave up 0 bases and J gave up 5 bases; unmatched junction bases: 7. CDR1 and CDR2 from the germline V gene are LGHNA and YSLEER.

This clone was observed a single time. The V gene is TRBV2, the J gene TRBJ2-1; 11 bases are a match to TRBD2. Trimming took 6 bases from V and 5 from J; bases not matched to a gene: 9. This CDR3 spans 16 amino acids. CDR1 and CDR2 from the germline V gene are SNHLY and FYNNEI. The CDR3, as DNA: TGTGCCAGCAGCGCCTTGACTAGCGGGGCAAACAATGAGCAGTTCTTC. It specifies CASSALTSGANNEQFF. The whole variable domain, remainder taken from reference TRBV2 and TRBJ2-1, is EPEVTQTPSHQVTQMGQEVILRCVPISNHLYFYWYRQILGQKVEFLVSFYNNEISEKSEIFDDQFSVERPDGSNFTLKIRSTKLEDSAMYFCASSALTSGANNEQFFGPGTRLTVL.

This chain links TRBV18 with TRBJ1-6; 9 bases map to TRBD1. The CDR3 is 13 residues long. With 4 bases clipped from V and 15 bases from J, the junction kept 7 bases outside the gene matches. Germline V CDR1 and CDR2: KGHSH, LQKENI. The CDR3 here is CASSRDREGSLHF. Written as DNA, the CDR3 is TGTGCCAGCTCACGGGACAGGGAGGGGAGCCTCCACTTT.

This clone was counted a few times. J is TRBJ2-1 and V is TRBV7-2; D call uncertain. V shed 1 base and J shed 8 bases, with 12 bases lying between them. The CDR3 is 14 amino acids. The germline V gene encodes CDR1 SGHTA and CDR2 FQGNSA. CDR3 amino acids: CASSLGPLYDEQFF. The DNA of the CDR3 is TGTGCCAGCAGCTTAGGGCCCTTGTACGATGAGCAGTTCTTC.

V and J are TRBV6-1 and TRBJ2-5, with D possibly called TRBD1 or TRBD2 (6 bases each). From germline, CDR1 is MNHNS and CDR2 SASEGT. V lost 2 bases, J lost 4 bases, and 11 bases lay in between. This CDR3 is built from 14 residues. The CDR3 nucleotides read TGTGCCAGCAGTGAACCGGGGGCGGGAGAGACCCAGTACTTC. Residues: CASSEPGAGETQYF.

V gene TRBV5-5 combines with J gene TRBJ1-1, with D maybe TRBD1 (5 bases). The V gene lost 2 bases and the J gene lost 3 bases, with 8 bases spanning the gap. CDR1 is SGHKS, CDR2 YYEKEE, per germline (reference sequence). The CDR3 runs 13 residues. CDR3 loop: CASSLMGDTEAFF. Here the CDR3 DNA reads TGTGCCAGCAGCTTAATGGGGGACACTGAAGCTTTCTTT.

This chain connects TRBV6-1 to TRBJ1-2; 8 positions agree with TRBD1. This CDR3 spans 14 amino acids. Germline CDR1 reads MNHNS; CDR2 reads SASEGT. J lost 7 bases, V lost 3 bases, and 7 bases had no gene match. The DNA of the CDR3 is TGTGCCAGCAGTGACCGACAGGGGCGAAGTGGCTACACCTTC. It is translated as CASSDRQGRSGYTF.

V gene TRBV27 combines with J gene TRBJ1-5; 8 bases map to TRBD1. V trimming: 8 bases; J trimming: 1 base; junction bases outside the gene matches: 19. The CDR3 totals 19 residues. Per germline, CDR1 MNHEY and CDR2 SMNVEV (reference sequence). The CDR3 nucleotides are TGTGCCAGCCGCCCCCTTCGCGGGACAGGTAGAAGGAGCAATCAGCCCCAGCATTTT. Translation: CASRPLRGTGRRSNQPQHF.

The J gene is TRBJ2-7, the V gene TRBV12-5, with TRBD1 as a possible D gene (6 bases). V lost 5 bases to trimming and J lost 2 bases, with 13 bases between them. This CDR3 comprises 14 residues. Germline V gene data show CDR1 as LGHNT and CDR2 as FRNRAP. CDR3: CASGTGQPPYEQYF. The CDR3 coding sequence is TGTGCTAGTGGTACCGGACAGCCTCCCTACGAGCAGTACTTC. Supplemented by reference TRBV12-5 and TRBJ2-7, the full variable domain reads DARVTQTPRHKVTEMGQEVTMRCQPILGHNTVFWYRQTMMQGLELLAYFRNRAPLDDSGMPKDRFSAEMPDATLATLKIQPSEPRDSAVYFCASGTGQPPYEQYFGPGTRLTVT.

This clone was detected once. The V gene is TRBV7-2, the J gene TRBJ1-6; D unclear. The CDR3 totals 12 residues. V was clipped by 1 base and J by 14 bases, with 9 bases between them. Looked up from germline, CDR1 is SGHTA and CDR2 is FQGNSA. CDR3 coding DNA: TGTGCCAGCAGCTTAGAGATTATGACCCTCCACTTT. Protein: CASSLEIMTLHF.

The gene calls are TRBV11-2 and TRBJ2-1, with TRBD2 matching over 10 bases. Trimming took 5 bases from V and 3 from J; bases not matched to a gene: 7. Looked up from germline, CDR1 is SGHAT and CDR2 is FQNNGV. CDR3 length: 16 residues. The CDR3 protein is CASSTSRTSGYNEQFF. CDR3 coding DNA: TGTGCCAGCAGCACTAGCCGGACTAGCGGCTACAATGAGCAGTTCTTC.